This T cell receptor (beta chain) was obtained from a study of blood T cell repertoires in COVID-19 (dated by TCRdb to between 2020 and 2021). About the investigation overall: Samples from collaborators originated in the United States, Italy and Spain and spanned both the acute and convalescent phases of COVID-19. Deeply sampled blood TCRbeta repertoires from subjects exposed to, actively infected with, or recovered from COVID-19 were included in the dataset. Where HLA class I and class II types were available, the types were taken from metadata supplied by the sample provider, not from assay-based typing. A de-identified subject ID, COVID-19 status, age in years and sex were almost always included in the sample metadata. The material from the prospective study consisted of cDNA or gDNA derived from T cells, B-cell-depleted T cells, or PBMCs. Samples were obtained from the ongoing ImmuneRACE study (first 160 participants) and from approximately 1,200 subjects provided by 6 global collaborators. The repertoires were released in a freely available public database meant as a resource for research on the immune response to SARS-CoV-2. General study outcomes and caveats: How much clinical and demographic metadata was included differed by source and by participant, and the metadata was provided uncurated.

The immunoSEQ Assay, a bias-controlled multiplex PCR, was used to amplify TCRbeta CDR3 regions from genomic DNA. In the authors' own workflow: The number of nucleated cells in each sample was estimated from the amplification of reference gene primers within the assay. To quantify the absolute abundance of each unique TCRbeta CDR3 rearrangement, sequence reads were collapsed and filtered. For each sample, productive Simpson clonality was calculated by taking the square root of Simpson's diversity index across productive rearrangements. TCRdb limited this immuneACCESS table to in-frame rearrangements with V and J called. A share of clones is missing; checked studies link under half to unresolved V genes, and the rest is unexplained. V and J calls and clone size are as listed in that table; D and trimming were resolved from the DNA. This sample comprises fewer than 200,000 clones, around 82% of them detected only once. The top ten clones comprise less than 5.5% of the sample.

Enrolling through a virtual design, the prospective study's participants ranged in age from about 18 to 89 years and lived across some 22 United States geographic areas. In the prospective study, participants were assigned to cohorts based on the clinical history participants reported in a screening survey and a study questionnaire. In the prospective study, whole blood, serum and a nasopharyngeal or oropharyngeal swab were collected from each participant by mobile phlebotomists. Prospective study participants could optionally give additional blood draws and questionnaires over a roughly two-month period. Before DNA extraction, prospective study blood samples were shipped either frozen or at room temperature. In regard to this clone: The antigen this receptor binds is unknown. The input lacks base qualities; no much larger clone sits a single base away.

CDR1 and CDR2 were assigned from the germline V gene as ENHRY and SYGVKD. Clipping removes 0 bases from V and 4 bases from J, with 13 as the unmatched junction base count. The CDR3 numbers 18 residues from cysteine through phenylalanine. This entry keeps only the CDR3 DNA: 54 bases, framed from base 1. Sequencing used PBMCs or T cells enriched from blood (not recorded which). The TCR comes from a woman in her fifties or sixties with acute COVID-19. The chain employs TRBV10-3 and TRBJ1-2; TRBD1 fits 8 bases in the junction. The CDR3 loop reads CAISESHLGQGEGYGYTF. The nucleotides read TGTGCCATCAGTGAGTCACATTTAGGACAGGGAGAGGGCTATGGCTACACCTTC.